What follows are 17 T cell receptor beta chains derived from one specimen sequenced in a study of cytomegalovirus exposure and HLA in healthy donors. Clones were sequenced by immunoSEQ multiplex PCR, and TCRdb holds only the in-frame ones, with some missing. Among 300,000 to 400,000 clones listed, 70% to 90% were seen once. The specimen was PBMCs. The source is a woman under 30 in good health and CMV-seronegative.

This chain links TRBV7-9 with TRBJ1-2, with 10 bases fitting TRBD1. The CDR3 covers 16 residues. The J segment lost 0 bases and the V segment lost 6 bases, leaving 7 bases of the junction unmatched. Germline V gene lookup returns CDR1 SEHNR and CDR2 FQNEAQ (reference sequence). In nucleotides, the CDR3 is TGTGCCAGCAGTCCAGCGGGACAGGGGCCTAACTATGGCTACACCTTC. Its protein product is CASSPAGQGPNYGYTF.

V and J are TRBV19 and TRBJ2-7; 7 positions match TRBD1. The germline V gene encodes CDR1 LNHDA and CDR2 SQIVND (reference sequence). After removal of 6 bases from V and 2 bases from J, the junction contained 10 bases not matched to a gene. This CDR3 comprises 15 residues. The CDR3 spells CASSRSRGSPYEQYF. In DNA form, the CDR3 reads TGTGCCAGTAGCAGGAGCAGGGGGTCCCCCTACGAGCAGTACTTC.

The chain has TRBV5-1 and TRBJ1-4, with D perhaps TRBD1 (5 bases). V gave up 7 bases and J gave up 2 bases, with 12 bases separating them. The CDR3 consists of 14 residues. CDR1 is SGHRS, CDR2 YFSETQ, per germline. DNA for the CDR3: TGCGCCAGCTCAGGCGGGGGGACTAATGAAAAACTGTTTTTT. This sequence encodes CASSGGGTNEKLFF.

A note on this clone: One junction end disagrees with the germline gene, perhaps due to a read error. The chain uses TRBV2 and TRBJ2-2; D is uncertain. The CDR3 extends over 14 amino acids. CDR1 is SNHLY and CDR2 is FYNNEI in the germline V gene. The CDR3 here is CASCDSGNTGELFF. In DNA, the CDR3 is TGTGCCAGCTGTGATTCCGGGAACACCGGGGAGCTGTTTTTT. Full variable domain (rest looked up from reference TRBV2 and TRBJ2-2): EPEVTQTPSHQVTQMGQEVILRCVPISNHLYFYWYRQILGQKVEFLVSFYNNEISEKSEIFDDQFSVERPDGSNFTLKIRSTKLEDSAMYFCASCDSGNTGELFFGEGSRLTVL.

This clone was seen only once. This sequence joins TRBV7-9 and TRBJ2-7; 7 nucleotides match TRBD1. The CDR3 consists of 14 residues. V shed 5 bases and J 1 base; nucleotides not matched to a gene: 5. CDR1 is SEHNR, CDR2 FQNEAQ, per germline (reference sequence). As DNA, the CDR3 is TGTGCCAGCAGCAGAAGGGACAGTTCCTACGAGCAGTACTTC. This translates into CASSRRDSSYEQYF.

The gene calls are TRBV28 and TRBJ2-3, with D uncertain. Germline V lookup: CDR1 MDHEN, CDR2 SYDVKM. V lost 2 bases and J 2 bases, leaving 8 bases between the germline ends. The CDR3 length is 14 residues. In DNA form, the CDR3 reads TGTGCCAGCAGTTTACTAGAAGTCACAGATACGCAGTATTTT. It specifies CASSLLEVTDTQYF. Full variable domain (remainder filled in from reference TRBV28 and TRBJ2-3): DVKVTQSSRYLVKRTGEKVFLECVQDMDHENMFWYRQDPGLGLRLIYFSYDVKMKEKGDIPEGYSVSREKKERFSLILESASTNQTSMYLCASSLLEVTDTQYFGPGTRLTVL.

In this sample, this clone turned up once. The J gene is TRBJ2-5, the V gene TRBV6-5, with D uncertain. V shed 4 bases and J shed 1 base, with 13 bases lying between them. The CDR3 length is 15 residues. Germline values: CDR1 MNHEY, CDR2 SVGAGI. CDR3 sequence: CASSSLSASQETQYF. The CDR3 nucleotides are TGTGCCAGCAGTTCCCTGAGTGCGAGCCAAGAGACCCAGTACTTC.

This clone has a single count. The chain joins TRBV19 to TRBJ2-7, with D tentatively TRBD2 (7 bases). The CDR3 has 15 residues. Per the germline V gene, CDR1 is LNHDA and CDR2 is SQIVND (reference sequence). V lost 2 bases, J lost 2 bases, and 13 bases lay in between. The DNA of the CDR3 is TGTGCCAGTAGTATATTCGGCGGGGGCACCTACGAGCAGTACTTC. Amino acid sequence: CASSIFGGGTYEQYF.

J is TRBJ1-3 and V is TRBV10-2; D is possibly TRBD1 (6 bases). Trimming cost V 2 bases and J 1 base, with 9 bases left between them. Germline V gene sequence: CDR1 WSHSY, CDR2 SAAADI. There are 15 residues in the CDR3. CDR3 sequence: CASSETRGSGNTIYF. For the CDR3, the DNA is TGCGCCAGCAGTGAGACGAGGGGGTCTGGAAACACCATATATTTT.

V usage is TRBV30 and J usage is TRBJ1-5, with D uncertain. The germline V and J ends were trimmed by 1 base and 1 base, with 5 bases remaining between them. From germline, CDR1 is GTSNPN and CDR2 SVGIG (reference sequence). CDR3 length: 13 amino acids. This chain's CDR3 is CAWSARSNQPQHF. CDR3 DNA sequence: TGTGCCTGGAGTGCGCGGAGCAATCAGCCCCAGCATTTT.

The chain has TRBV2 and TRBJ2-1; a possible D gene is TRBD1 (6 bases). The CDR3 extends over 13 amino acids. Germline V gene sequence: CDR1 SNHLY, CDR2 FYNNEI. The V gene lost 4 bases and the J gene lost 9 bases, with 13 bases spanning the gap. In DNA form, the CDR3 reads TGTGCCAGCAGTGTTACAGGGATCGGTGAGCAGTTCTTC. Protein sequence: CASSVTGIGEQFF.

The chain is built from TRBV5-1 and TRBJ2-5; 12 bases are shared with TRBD2. V gave up 2 bases and J gave up 1 base; unmatched junction bases: 3. The germline CDR1 and CDR2 sequences are SGHRS and YFSETQ. The CDR3 runs to 16 residues. This CDR3 reads CASSFASGGVQETQYF. CDR3 DNA sequence: TGCGCCAGCAGCTTCGCTAGCGGGGGGGTCCAAGAGACCCAGTACTTC.

The gene calls are TRBV7-9 and TRBJ2-7, with 7 bases fitting TRBD2. After removal of 5 bases from V and 3 bases from J, the junction contained 10 bases not matched to a gene. CDR3 length: 15 residues. The germline V gene encodes CDR1 SEHNR and CDR2 FQNEAQ (reference sequence). The CDR3 DNA is TGTGCCAGCAGCACTCCGGGACTACCAAGCTACGAGCAGTACTTC. Translation: CASSTPGLPSYEQYF.

J is TRBJ2-5 and V is TRBV4-1, with D unresolved. The CDR3 sequence is 15 residues long. The V end was cut by 2 bases, the J end by 2 bases, with 12 bases between. The V gene's germline CDR1 is MGHRA and CDR2 YSYEKL. The CDR3 nucleotides read TGCGCCAGCAGCCAATTTTTGAGCCTACAAGAGACCCAGTACTTC. Protein: CASSQFLSLQETQYF.

The rearrangement links TRBV2 to TRBJ2-1, with 8 bases matching TRBD2. The CDR3 spans 17 residues. V was pared by 6 bases and J by 0 bases, with 10 bases of the junction left unmatched. Germline-derived CDR1 and CDR2 are SNHLY and FYNNEI. CDR3 in DNA: TGTGCCAGCAGATACCGAGAAAGCGGGAGCTCCTACAATGAGCAGTTCTTC. Translating gives CASRYRESGSSYNEQFF.

V is TRBV5-1 and J is TRBJ1-2; TRBD1 aligns across 8 bases. The CDR3 covers 14 residues. CDR1 is SGHRS, CDR2 YFSETQ, per germline. After removal of 0 bases from V and 6 bases from J, the junction contained 4 bases not matched to a gene. This chain's CDR3 is CASSLAPDRDGYTF. For the CDR3, the DNA is TGCGCCAGCAGCTTGGCCCCGGACAGGGATGGCTACACCTTC.

The chain joins TRBV27 to TRBJ1-1; the D is unclear. CDR1 is MNHEY, CDR2 SMNVEV, per germline (reference sequence). Trimming took 6 bases from V and 7 from J, leaving 21 bases between them. This CDR3 comprises 15 residues. The CDR3 nucleotides read TGTGCCAGCAGGGCCTCTTACGAAGGAGATCTTGAAGCTTTCTTT. This codes for CASRASYEGDLEAFF.